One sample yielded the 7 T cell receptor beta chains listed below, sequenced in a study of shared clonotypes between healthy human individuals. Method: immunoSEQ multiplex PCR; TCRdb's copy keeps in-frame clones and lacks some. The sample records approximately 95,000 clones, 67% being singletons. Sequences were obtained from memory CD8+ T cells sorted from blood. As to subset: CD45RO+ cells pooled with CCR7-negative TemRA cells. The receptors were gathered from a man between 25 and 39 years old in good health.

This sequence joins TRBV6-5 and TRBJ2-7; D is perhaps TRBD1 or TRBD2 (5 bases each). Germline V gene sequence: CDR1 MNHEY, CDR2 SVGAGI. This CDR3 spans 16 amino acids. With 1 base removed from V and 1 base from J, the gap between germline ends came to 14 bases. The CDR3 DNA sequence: TGTGCCAGCAGTTACTTCCGGGACGGAGTGTCCTACGAGCAGTACTTC. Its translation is CASSYFRDGVSYEQYF.

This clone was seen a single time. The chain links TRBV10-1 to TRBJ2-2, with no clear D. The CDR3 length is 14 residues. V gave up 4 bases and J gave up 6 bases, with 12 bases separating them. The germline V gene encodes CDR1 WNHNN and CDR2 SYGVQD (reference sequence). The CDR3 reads CASSAQAIPGELFF. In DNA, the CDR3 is TGCGCCAGCAGTGCCCAAGCGATTCCCGGGGAGCTGTTTTTT.

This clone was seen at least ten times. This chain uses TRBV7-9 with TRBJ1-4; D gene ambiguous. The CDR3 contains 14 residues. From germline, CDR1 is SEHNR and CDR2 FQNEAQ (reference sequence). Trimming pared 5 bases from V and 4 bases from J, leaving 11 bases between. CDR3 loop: CASSPDGFNEKLFF. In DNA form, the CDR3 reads TGTGCCAGCAGCCCGGACGGGTTTAATGAAAAACTGTTTTTT.

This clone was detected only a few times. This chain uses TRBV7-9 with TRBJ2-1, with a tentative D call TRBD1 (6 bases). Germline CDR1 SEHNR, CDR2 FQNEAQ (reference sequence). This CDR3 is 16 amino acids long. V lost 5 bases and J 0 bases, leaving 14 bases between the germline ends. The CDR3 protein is CASSGAQGTSYNEQFF. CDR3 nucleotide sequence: TGTGCCAGCAGCGGAGCACAGGGAACCTCCTACAATGAGCAGTTCTTC.

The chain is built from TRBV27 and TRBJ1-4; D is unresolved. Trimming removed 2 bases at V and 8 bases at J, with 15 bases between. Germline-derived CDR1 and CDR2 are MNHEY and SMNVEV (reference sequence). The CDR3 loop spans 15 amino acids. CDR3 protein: CASSLRQVGVEKLFF. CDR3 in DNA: TGTGCCAGCAGTTTAAGGCAAGTCGGAGTGGAAAAACTGTTTTTT. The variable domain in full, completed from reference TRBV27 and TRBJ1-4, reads EAQVTQNPRYLITVTGKKLTVTCSQNMNHEYMSWYRQDPGLGLRQIYYSMNVEVTDKGDVPEGYKVSRKEKRNFPLILESPSPNQTSLYFCASSLRQVGVEKLFFGSGTQLSVL.

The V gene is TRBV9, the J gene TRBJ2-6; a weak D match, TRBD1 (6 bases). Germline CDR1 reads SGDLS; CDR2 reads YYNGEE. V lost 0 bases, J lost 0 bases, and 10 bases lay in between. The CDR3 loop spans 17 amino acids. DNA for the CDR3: TGTGCCAGCAGCGTAGACAGGGCTCACTCTGGGGCCAACGTCCTGACTTTC. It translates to CASSVDRAHSGANVLTF.

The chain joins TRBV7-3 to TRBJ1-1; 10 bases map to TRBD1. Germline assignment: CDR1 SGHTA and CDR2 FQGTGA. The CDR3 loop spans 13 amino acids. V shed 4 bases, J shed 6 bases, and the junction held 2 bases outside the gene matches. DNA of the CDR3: TGTGCCAGCAGCTGGACAGGGGGATCTGAAGCTTTCTTT. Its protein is CASSWTGGSEAFF.